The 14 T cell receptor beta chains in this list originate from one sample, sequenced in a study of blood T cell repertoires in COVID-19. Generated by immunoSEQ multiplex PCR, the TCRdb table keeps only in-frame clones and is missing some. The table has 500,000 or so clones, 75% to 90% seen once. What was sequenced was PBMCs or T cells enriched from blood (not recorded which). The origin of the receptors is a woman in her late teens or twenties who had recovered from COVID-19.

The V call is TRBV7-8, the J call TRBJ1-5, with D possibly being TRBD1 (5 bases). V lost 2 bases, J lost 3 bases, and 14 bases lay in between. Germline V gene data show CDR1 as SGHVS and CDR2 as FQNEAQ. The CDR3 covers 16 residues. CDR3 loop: CASSLYGQGSNQPQHF. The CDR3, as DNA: TGTGCCAGCAGCTTATACGGGCAGGGTTCCAATCAGCCCCAGCATTTT.

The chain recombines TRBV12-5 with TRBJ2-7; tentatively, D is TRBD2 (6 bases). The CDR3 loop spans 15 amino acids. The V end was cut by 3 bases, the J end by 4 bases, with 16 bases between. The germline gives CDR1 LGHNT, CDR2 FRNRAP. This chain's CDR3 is CASGFGGVERYEQYF. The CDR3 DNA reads TGTGCTAGTGGTTTTGGAGGGGTCGAGAGATACGAGCAGTACTTC.

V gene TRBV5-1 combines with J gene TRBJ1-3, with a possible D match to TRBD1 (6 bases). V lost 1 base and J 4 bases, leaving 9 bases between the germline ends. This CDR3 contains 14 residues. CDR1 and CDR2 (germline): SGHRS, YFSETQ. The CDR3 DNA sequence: TGCGCCAGCAGCTTGAACAGGGAAGGAAACACCATATATTTT. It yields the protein CASSLNREGNTIYF.

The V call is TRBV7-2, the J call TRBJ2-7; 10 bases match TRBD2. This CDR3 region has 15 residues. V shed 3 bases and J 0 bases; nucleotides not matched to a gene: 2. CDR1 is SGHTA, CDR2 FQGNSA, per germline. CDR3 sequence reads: CASSLGLATSYEQYF. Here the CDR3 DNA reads TGTGCCAGCAGCTTGGGACTAGCGACCTCCTACGAGCAGTACTTC.

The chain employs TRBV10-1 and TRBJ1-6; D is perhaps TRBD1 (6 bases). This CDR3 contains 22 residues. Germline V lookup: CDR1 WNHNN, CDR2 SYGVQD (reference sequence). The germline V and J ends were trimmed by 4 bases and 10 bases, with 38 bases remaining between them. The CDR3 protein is CASSVKSGPYPKNRALGSPLHF. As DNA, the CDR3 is TGCGCCAGCAGTGTAAAATCCGGCCCCTACCCCAAAAACAGGGCCCTTGGGTCACCCCTCCACTTT.

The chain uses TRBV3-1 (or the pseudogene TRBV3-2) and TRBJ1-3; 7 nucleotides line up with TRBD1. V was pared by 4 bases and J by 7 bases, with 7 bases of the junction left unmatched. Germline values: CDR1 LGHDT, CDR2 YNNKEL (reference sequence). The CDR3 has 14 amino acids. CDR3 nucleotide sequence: TGTGCCAGCAGCCCTACTGGACAGGCGAACACCATATATTTT. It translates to CASSPTGQANTIYF.

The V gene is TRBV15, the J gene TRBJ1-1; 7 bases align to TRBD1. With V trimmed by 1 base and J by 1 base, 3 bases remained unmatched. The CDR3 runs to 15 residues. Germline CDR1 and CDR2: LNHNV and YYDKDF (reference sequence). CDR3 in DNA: TGTGCCACCAGCAGAGTGGACAGGTCGAACACTGAAGCTTTCTTT. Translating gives CATSRVDRSNTEAFF.

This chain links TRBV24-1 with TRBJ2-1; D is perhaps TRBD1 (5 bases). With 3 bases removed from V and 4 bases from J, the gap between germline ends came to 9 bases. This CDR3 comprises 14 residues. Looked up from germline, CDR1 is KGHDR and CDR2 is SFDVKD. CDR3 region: CATSDPGIYNEQFF. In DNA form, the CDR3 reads TGTGCCACCAGTGATCCAGGGATATACAATGAGCAGTTCTTC.

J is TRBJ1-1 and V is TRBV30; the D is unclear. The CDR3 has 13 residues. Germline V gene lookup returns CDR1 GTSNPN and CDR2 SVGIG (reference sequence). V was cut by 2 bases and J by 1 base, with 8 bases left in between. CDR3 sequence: CAWSLLTNTEAFF. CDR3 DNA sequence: TGTGCCTGGAGTCTTCTAACGAACACTGAAGCTTTCTTT. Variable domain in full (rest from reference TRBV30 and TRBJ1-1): SQTIHQWPATLVQPVGSPLSLECTVEGTSNPNLYWYRQAAGRGLQLLFYSVGIGQISSEVPQNLSASRPQDRQFILSSKKLLLSDSGFYLCAWSLLTNTEAFFGQGTRLTVV.

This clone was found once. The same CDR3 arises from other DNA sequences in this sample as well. CDR3 loop: CASSFGGGSYNEQFF. CDR3 bases: TGTGCCAGCAGCTTCGGGGGGGGTTCCTACAATGAGCAGTTCTTC. J is TRBJ2-1 and V is TRBV7-2; 8 bases are shared with TRBD2. This CDR3 region has 15 residues. Losses at the gene ends were 3 bases for V and 1 base for J; bases not matched to a gene: 2. Germline V CDR1 and CDR2: SGHTA, FQGNSA.

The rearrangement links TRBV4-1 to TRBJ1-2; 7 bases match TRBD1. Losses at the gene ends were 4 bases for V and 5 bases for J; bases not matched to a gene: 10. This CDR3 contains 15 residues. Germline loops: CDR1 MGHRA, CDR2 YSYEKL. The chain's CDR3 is CASSPAPGQPYGYTF. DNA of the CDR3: TGCGCCAGCAGCCCGGCGCCGGGACAGCCGTATGGCTACACCTTC.

The CDR3 is CASSSTGHGDSGNTIYF. DNA of the CDR3: TGCGCCAGCAGCTCCACGGGACACGGAGACTCTGGAAACACCATATATTTT. This chain joins TRBV5-1 and TRBJ1-3, with D possibly TRBD1 on 6 matching bases. CDR3 length equals 17 residues. The germline V gene encodes CDR1 SGHRS and CDR2 YFSETQ. Trimming removed 3 bases from V and 0 bases from J, with 16 bases in between.

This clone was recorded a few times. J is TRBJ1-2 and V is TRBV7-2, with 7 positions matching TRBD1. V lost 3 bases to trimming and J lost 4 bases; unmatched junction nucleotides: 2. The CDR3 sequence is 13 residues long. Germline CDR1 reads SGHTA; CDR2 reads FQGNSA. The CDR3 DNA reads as TGTGCCAGCAGCTTGGGACAGTCCTATGGCTACACCTTC. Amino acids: CASSLGQSYGYTF.

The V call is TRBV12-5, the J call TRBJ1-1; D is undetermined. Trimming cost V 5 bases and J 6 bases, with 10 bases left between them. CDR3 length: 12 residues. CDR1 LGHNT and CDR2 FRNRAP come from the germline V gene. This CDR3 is CASGASTPEAFF. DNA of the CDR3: TGTGCTAGTGGTGCCTCCACTCCTGAAGCTTTCTTT. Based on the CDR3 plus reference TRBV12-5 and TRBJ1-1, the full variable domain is DARVTQTPRHKVTEMGQEVTMRCQPILGHNTVFWYRQTMMQGLELLAYFRNRAPLDDSGMPKDRFSAEMPDATLATLKIQPSEPRDSAVYFCASGASTPEAFFGQGTRLTVV.